The source of this T cell receptor (beta chain) is a study of cytomegalovirus exposure and HLA in healthy donors. Use of 60 Vbeta and 13 Jbeta primers characterized the PCR. Using immunoSEQ multiplex PCR, the repertoire was profiled, and TCRdb retains in-frame clones only, with some absent. Of tens of thousands of clones in the sample, 70% to 85% were seen once. Regarding the study as a whole: Reports credit the classifier with highly specific, highly sensitive diagnosis of cytomegalovirus status. The study carried out a later analysis of TCR beta sequences. It associated some 18,000 of them with specific HLA alleles at a false discovery rate of 0.05. Analyzed later, most CMV-associated TCR beta chains appeared HLA-restricted. In a later analysis, compared with equally common non-associated chains, HLA-associated beta chains were more expanded.

As to this clone: Its antigen remains unidentified. An end of the junction differs from the germline gene, which may be a read error.

This clonotype was sampled from a man aged 60 to 75 in good health and CMV-seropositive. Material: PBMCs.

CDR3 DNA sequence: TGTGCCAGCAGTGAGCTAGCAGGCACCGGGGAGTTGTTTTTT. This gives the protein CASSELAGTGELFF. The V gene is TRBV6-4, the J gene TRBJ2-2; possible D gene TRBD2, 5 bases. Germline assignment: CDR1 MRHNA and CDR2 SNTAGT. This CDR3 region has 14 residues.